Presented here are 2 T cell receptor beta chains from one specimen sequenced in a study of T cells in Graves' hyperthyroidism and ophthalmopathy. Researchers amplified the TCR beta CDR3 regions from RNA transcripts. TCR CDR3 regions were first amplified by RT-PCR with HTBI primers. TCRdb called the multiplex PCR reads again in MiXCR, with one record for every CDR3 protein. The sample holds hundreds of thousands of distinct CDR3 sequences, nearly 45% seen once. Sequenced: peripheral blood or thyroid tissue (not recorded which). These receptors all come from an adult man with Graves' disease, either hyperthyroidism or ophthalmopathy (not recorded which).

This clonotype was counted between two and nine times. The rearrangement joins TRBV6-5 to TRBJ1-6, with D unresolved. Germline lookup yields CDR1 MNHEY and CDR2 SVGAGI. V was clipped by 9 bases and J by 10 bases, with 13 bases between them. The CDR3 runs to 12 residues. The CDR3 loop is CARMAPTSPLHF. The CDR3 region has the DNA TGTGCCAGGATGGCCCCGACCTCACCCCTCCACTTT.

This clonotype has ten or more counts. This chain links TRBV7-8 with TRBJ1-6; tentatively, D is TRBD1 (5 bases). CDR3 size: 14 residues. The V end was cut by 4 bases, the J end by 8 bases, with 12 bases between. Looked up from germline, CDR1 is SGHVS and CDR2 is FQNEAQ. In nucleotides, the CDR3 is TGTGCCAGCAGCTCAGAGGGACTACATTCACCCCTCCACTTT. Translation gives CASSSEGLHSPLHF.